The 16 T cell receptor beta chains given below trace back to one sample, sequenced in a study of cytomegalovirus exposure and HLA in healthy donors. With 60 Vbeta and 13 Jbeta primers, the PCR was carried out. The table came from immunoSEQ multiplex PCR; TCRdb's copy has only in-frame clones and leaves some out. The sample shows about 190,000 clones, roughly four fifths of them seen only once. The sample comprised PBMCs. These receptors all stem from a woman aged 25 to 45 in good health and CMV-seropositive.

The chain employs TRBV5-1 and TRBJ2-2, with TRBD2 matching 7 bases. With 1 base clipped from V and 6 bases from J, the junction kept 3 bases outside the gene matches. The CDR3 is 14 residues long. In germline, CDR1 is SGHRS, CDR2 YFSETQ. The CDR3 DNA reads TGCGCCAGCAGCTTGTTTGCGGGAGCCGGGGAGCTGTTTTTT. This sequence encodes CASSLFAGAGELFF.

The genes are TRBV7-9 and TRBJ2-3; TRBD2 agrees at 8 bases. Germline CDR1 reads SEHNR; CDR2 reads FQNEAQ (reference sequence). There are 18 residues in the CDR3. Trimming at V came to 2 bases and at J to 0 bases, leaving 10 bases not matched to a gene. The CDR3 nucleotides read TGTGCCAGCAGCTTACCATTCGGGAGGGGGAATAGCACAGATACGCAGTATTTT. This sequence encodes CASSLPFGRGNSTDTQYF.

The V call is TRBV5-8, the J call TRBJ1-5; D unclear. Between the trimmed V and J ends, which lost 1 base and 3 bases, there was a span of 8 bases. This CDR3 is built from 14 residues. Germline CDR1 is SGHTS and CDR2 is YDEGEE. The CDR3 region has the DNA TGTGCCAGCAGCTTGTTGCCAGACAATCAGCCCCAGCATTTT. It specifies CASSLLPDNQPQHF.

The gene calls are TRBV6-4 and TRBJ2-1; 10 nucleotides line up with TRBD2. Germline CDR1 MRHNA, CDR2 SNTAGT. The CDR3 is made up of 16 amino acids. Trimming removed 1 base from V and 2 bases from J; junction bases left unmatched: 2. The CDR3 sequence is CASSDFSGRAYNEQFF. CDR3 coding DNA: TGTGCCAGCAGTGACTTCAGCGGGAGGGCCTACAATGAGCAGTTCTTC.

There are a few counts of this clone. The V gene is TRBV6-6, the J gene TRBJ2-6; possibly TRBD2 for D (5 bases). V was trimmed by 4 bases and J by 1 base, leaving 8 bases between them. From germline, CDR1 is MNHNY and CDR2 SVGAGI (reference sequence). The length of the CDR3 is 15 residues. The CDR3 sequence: CASSFEGSGANVLTF. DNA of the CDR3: TGTGCCAGCAGTTTCGAGGGATCTGGGGCCAACGTCCTGACTTTC.

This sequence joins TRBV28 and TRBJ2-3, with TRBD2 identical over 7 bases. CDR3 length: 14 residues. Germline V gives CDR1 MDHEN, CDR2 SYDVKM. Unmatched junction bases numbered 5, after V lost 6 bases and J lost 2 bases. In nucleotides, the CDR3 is TGTGCCAGCAGACGCGGACTAGACACAGATACGCAGTATTTT. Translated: CASRRGLDTDTQYF.

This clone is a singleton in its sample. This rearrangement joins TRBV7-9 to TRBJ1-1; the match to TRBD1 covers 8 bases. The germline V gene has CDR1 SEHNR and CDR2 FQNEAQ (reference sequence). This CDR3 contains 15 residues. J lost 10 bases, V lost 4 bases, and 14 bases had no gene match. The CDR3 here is CASSSFSGGVNRAFF. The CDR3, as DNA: TGTGCCAGCAGCTCCTTCTCAGGGGGCGTCAACCGAGCTTTCTTT.

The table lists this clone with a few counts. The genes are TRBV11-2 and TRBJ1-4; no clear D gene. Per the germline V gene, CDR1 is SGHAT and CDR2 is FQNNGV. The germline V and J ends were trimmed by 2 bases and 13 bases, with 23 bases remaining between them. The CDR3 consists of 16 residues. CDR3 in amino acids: CASSLTAGTGMKRLFF. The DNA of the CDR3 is TGTGCCAGCAGCTTAACTGCCGGAACCGGGATGAAAAGACTGTTTTTT.

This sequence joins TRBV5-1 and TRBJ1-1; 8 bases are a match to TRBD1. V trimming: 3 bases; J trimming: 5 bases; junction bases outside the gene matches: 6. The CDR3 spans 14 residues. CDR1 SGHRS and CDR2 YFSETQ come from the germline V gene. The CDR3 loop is CASSSTGVGTEAFF. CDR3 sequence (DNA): TGCGCCAGCAGCTCGACAGGGGTTGGGACTGAAGCTTTCTTT.

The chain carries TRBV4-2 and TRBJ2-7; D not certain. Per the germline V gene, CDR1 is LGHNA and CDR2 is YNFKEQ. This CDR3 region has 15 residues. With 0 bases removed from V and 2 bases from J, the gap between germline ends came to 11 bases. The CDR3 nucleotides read TGTGCCAGCAGCCAAGAAGCCCAAAGCCCCTACGAGCAGTACTTC. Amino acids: CASSQEAQSPYEQYF.

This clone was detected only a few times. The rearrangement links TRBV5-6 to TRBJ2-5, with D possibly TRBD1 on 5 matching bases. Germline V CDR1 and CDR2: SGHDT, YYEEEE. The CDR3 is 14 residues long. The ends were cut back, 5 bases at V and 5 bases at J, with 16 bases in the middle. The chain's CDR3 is CASRLGVGMETQYF. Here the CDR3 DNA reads TGTGCCAGCAGGTTAGGGGTTGGGATGGAGACCCAGTACTTC.

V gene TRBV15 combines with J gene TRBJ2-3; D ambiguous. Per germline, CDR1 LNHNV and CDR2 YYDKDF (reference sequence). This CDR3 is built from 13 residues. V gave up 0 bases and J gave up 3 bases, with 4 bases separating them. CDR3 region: CATSRDRTDTQYF. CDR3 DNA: TGTGCCACCAGCAGAGATCGGACAGATACGCAGTATTTT. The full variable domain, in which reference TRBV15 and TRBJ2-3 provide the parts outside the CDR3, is DAMVIQNPRYQVTQFGKPVTLSCSQTLNHNVMYWYQQKSSQAPKLLFHYYDKDFNNEADTPDNFQSRRPNTSFCFLDIRSPGLGDTAMYLCATSRDRTDTQYFGPGTRLTVL.

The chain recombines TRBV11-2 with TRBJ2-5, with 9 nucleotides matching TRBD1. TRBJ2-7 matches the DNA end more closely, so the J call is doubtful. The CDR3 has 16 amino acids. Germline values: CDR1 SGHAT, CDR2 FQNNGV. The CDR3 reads CASSETGTGSSYEQYF. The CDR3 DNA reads TGTGCCAGCAGCGAAACCGGGACAGGGAGCTCCTACGAGCAGTACTTC.

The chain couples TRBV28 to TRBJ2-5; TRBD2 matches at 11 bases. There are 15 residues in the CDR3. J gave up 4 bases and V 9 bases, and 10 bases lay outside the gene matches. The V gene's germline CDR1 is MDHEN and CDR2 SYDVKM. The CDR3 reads CASRIAGGPGETQYF. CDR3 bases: TGTGCCAGTCGTATAGCGGGAGGGCCGGGAGAGACCCAGTACTTC.

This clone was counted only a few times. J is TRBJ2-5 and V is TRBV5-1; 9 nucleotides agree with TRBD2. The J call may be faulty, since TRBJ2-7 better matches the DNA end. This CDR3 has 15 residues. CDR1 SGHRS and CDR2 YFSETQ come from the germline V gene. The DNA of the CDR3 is TGCGCCAGCAGCTTGGACGGGCGGGAGGGCTACGAGCAGTACTTC. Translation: CASSLDGREGYEQYF.

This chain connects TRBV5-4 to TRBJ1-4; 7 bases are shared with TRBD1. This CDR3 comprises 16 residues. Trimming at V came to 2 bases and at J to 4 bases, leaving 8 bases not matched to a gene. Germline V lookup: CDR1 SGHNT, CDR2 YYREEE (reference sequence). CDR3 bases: TGTGCCAGCAGCTTTAAAGGGGGCTCGCATAATGAAAAACTGTTTTTT. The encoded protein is CASSFKGGSHNEKLFF.